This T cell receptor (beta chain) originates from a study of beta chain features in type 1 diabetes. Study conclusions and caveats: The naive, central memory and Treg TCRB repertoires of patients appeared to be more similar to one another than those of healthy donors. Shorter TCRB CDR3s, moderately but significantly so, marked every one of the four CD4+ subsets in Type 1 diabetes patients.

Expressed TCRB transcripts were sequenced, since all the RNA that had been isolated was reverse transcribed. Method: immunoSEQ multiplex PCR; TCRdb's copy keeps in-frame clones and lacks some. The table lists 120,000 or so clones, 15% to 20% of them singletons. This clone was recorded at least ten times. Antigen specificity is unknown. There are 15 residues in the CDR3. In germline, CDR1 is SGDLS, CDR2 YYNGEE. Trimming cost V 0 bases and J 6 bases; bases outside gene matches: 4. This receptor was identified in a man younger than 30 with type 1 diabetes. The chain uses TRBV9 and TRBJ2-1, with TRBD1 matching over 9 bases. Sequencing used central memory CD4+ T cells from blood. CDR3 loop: CASSVGGTGTNEQFF. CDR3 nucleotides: TGTGCCAGCAGCGTAGGTGGGACAGGGACCAATGAGCAGTTCTTC.